This T cell receptor beta chain was identified during a study of blood T cells in healthy people across ages. Combining a sample-barcoded 5' primer with a J-beta primer mix, a second PCR ran for roughly 7 to 11 cycles. TCRdb fed the 5' RACE reads into MiXCR, producing one record per CDR3 protein. This sample has over a million distinct CDR3 sequences; 59% occur once, and the top ten carry approximately 7%. The CDR3 has 16 amino acids. V dropped 0 bases and J dropped 5 bases, with 14 bases sitting between them. Germline CDR1 and CDR2: LGHNA and YSLEER. The sequence came from a man between 18 and 29 years old in good health. The V gene is TRBV4-3, the J gene TRBJ2-1; D perhaps matches TRBD1 (6 bases). The sequenced material came from blood. Here the CDR3 DNA reads TGCGCCAGCAGCCAAGATCACGGACAGCCCAACAATGAGCAGTTCTTC. Protein product: CASSQDHGQPNNEQFF.